The 16 T cell receptor beta chains presented below share a single source sample, sequenced in a study of blood T cell repertoires in COVID-19. Repertoires were generated with immunoSEQ multiplex PCR, while TCRdb's copy carries only in-frame clones and drops some. The sample has 95,000 to 110,000 clones, 88% seen once. The specimen was peripheral blood. The receptors here all came from a man over 45 with active or convalescent COVID-19.

This chain connects TRBV30 to TRBJ2-7; 7 nucleotides line up with TRBD1. V lost 2 bases to trimming and J lost 6 bases; unmatched junction nucleotides: 13. Germline CDR1 GTSNPN, CDR2 SVGIG (reference sequence). The CDR3 is made up of 15 amino acids. CDR3 sequence reads: CAWSIRQGAFGEQYF. The CDR3 region has the DNA TGTGCCTGGAGTATAAGACAGGGAGCCTTCGGCGAGCAGTACTTC.

The V gene is TRBV7-8, the J gene TRBJ1-1; no definite D call. CDR3 length: 17 residues. Trimming cost V 1 base and J 1 base, with 16 bases left between them. Germline lookup yields CDR1 SGHVS and CDR2 FQNEAQ. CDR3 sequence: CASSLGRRGWANTEAFF. CDR3 DNA: TGTGCCAGCAGCTTAGGGAGGAGAGGTTGGGCGAACACTGAAGCTTTCTTT.

The chain carries TRBV11-2 and TRBJ2-3, with TRBD2 matching over 14 bases. J was trimmed by 4 bases and V by 4 bases; bases with no gene match: 4. Germline V gene sequence: CDR1 SGHAT, CDR2 FQNNGV. There are 16 residues in the CDR3. DNA of the CDR3: TGTGCCAGCAGCTCCGGGACTAGCGGGGGCGCAGATACGCAGTATTTT. It yields the protein CASSSGTSGGADTQYF.

This chain links TRBV3-1 (or the pseudogene TRBV3-2) with TRBJ2-1, with 10 nucleotides matching TRBD2. The CDR3 runs to 12 residues. CDR1 is LGHDT and CDR2 is YNNKEL in the germline V gene (reference sequence). Trimming cost V 4 bases and J 10 bases; bases outside gene matches: 1. The CDR3 is CASSRTSGEQFF. The DNA of the CDR3 is TGTGCCAGCAGCCGGACTAGCGGAGAGCAGTTCTTC.

The chain has TRBV7-8 and TRBJ2-7; weak D call: TRBD1 (6 bases). This CDR3 has 13 residues. The germline V and J ends were trimmed by 6 bases and 2 bases, with 11 bases remaining between them. The germline gives CDR1 SGHVS, CDR2 FQNEAQ. The CDR3 sequence: CASSFDRTYEQYF. CDR3 DNA sequence: TGTGCCAGCAGTTTTGACAGGACCTACGAGCAGTACTTC. Full variable domain (remainder filled in from reference TRBV7-8 and TRBJ2-7): GAGVSQSPRYKVAKRGQDVALRCDPISGHVSLFWYQQALGQGPEFLTYFQNEAQLDKSGLPSDRFFAERPEGSVSTLKIQRTQQEDSAVYLCASSFDRTYEQYFGPGTRLTVT.

This chain joins TRBV6-2 or TRBV6-3 and TRBJ1-2; tentatively, D is TRBD1 (6 bases). Germline CDR1 MNHEY, CDR2 SVGEGT. This CDR3 has 13 residues. Trimming took off 6 bases at V and 8 bases at J, with 16 bases between the two ends. The CDR3 DNA is TGTGCCAGCAGCCCGGACAGTTTGCAGGGCTACACCTTC. Its protein product is CASSPDSLQGYTF.

The chain employs TRBV27 and TRBJ2-6; 10 bases are a match to TRBD1. The CDR3 sequence is 16 residues long. The germline CDR1 and CDR2 sequences are MNHEY and SMNVEV (reference sequence). The junction had 0 bases not matched to a gene; V was cut back by 4 bases and J by 0 bases. The CDR3 reads CASSWDRGSGANVLTF. CDR3 coding DNA: TGTGCCAGCAGTTGGGACAGGGGCTCTGGGGCCAACGTCCTGACTTTC.

This rearrangement joins TRBV19 to TRBJ2-1; 11 bases agree with TRBD2. V lost 4 bases to trimming and J lost 7 bases; unmatched junction nucleotides: 6. The CDR3 covers 15 residues. CDR1 is LNHDA and CDR2 is SQIVND in the germline V gene (reference sequence). The chain's CDR3 is CASSKTGTSGNEQFF. CDR3 nucleotide sequence: TGTGCCAGTAGTAAGACCGGGACTAGCGGTAATGAGCAGTTCTTC.

This rearrangement joins TRBV18 to TRBJ2-3, with D uncertain. The CDR3 is 14 amino acids. V dropped 4 bases and J dropped 2 bases, with 10 bases sitting between them. Germline V gene lookup returns CDR1 KGHSH and CDR2 LQKENI. CDR3 DNA: TGTGCCAGCTCACTCCAGATCCTCACAGATACGCAGTATTTT. Translation gives CASSLQILTDTQYF.

The chain uses TRBV5-8 and TRBJ1-4, with 7 bases matching TRBD1. Germline CDR1 reads SGHTS; CDR2 reads YDEGEE. With V trimmed by 7 bases and J by 4 bases, 4 bases remained unmatched. The CDR3 has 13 residues. The CDR3: CASGQAINEKLFF. The CDR3 region has the DNA TGTGCCAGCGGACAGGCAATTAATGAAAAACTGTTTTTT.

The chain joins TRBV14 to TRBJ1-2; D is unclear. There are 15 residues in the CDR3. Germline V CDR1 and CDR2: SGHDN, FVKESK. V lost 0 bases and J 0 bases, leaving 8 bases between the germline ends. CDR3 sequence (DNA): TGTGCCAGCAGCCAAGATTTGGCTTCTAACTATGGCTACACCTTC. This sequence encodes CASSQDLASNYGYTF. The full variable domain, in which reference TRBV14 and TRBJ1-2 provide the parts outside the CDR3, is EAGVTQFPSHSVIEKGQTVTLRCDPISGHDNLYWYRRVMGKEIKFLLHFVKESKQDESGMPNNRFLAERTGGTYSTLKVQPAELEDSGVYFCASSQDLASNYGYTFGSGTRLTVV.

J is TRBJ2-3 and V is TRBV3-1 (or the pseudogene TRBV3-2), with 7 bases that match TRBD2. Germline V lookup: CDR1 LGHDT, CDR2 YNNKEL (reference sequence). Trimming cost V 0 bases and J 4 bases; bases outside gene matches: 4. The CDR3 is 15 residues long. CDR3 nucleotides: TGTGCCAGCAGCCAAGATACGGGGGGACCAGATACGCAGTATTTT. As protein: CASSQDTGGPDTQYF.

This chain connects TRBV11-2 to TRBJ2-1; D is uncertain. Germline V gives CDR1 SGHAT, CDR2 FQNNGV. The CDR3 runs 11 residues. V was shortened by 3 bases and J by 6 bases, with 3 bases between the two germline ends. CDR3 in amino acids: CASSFRNEQFF. In nucleotides, the CDR3 is TGTGCCAGCAGCTTCCGCAATGAGCAGTTCTTC.

This clone was found once. The gene calls are TRBV3-1 (or the pseudogene TRBV3-2) and TRBJ1-2; D not resolved. V was clipped by 1 base and J by 4 bases, with 7 bases between them. The CDR3 loop spans 13 amino acids. Germline V lookup: CDR1 LGHDT, CDR2 YNNKEL (reference sequence). In DNA form, the CDR3 reads TGTGCCAGCAGCCAAGGCGAGTTCTATGGCTACACCTTC. Encoded protein: CASSQGEFYGYTF.

In DNA, the CDR3 is TGTGCCAGCAGCTTAATCGACTTGCGGGAGGAGCAGTACTTC. This sequence encodes CASSLIDLREEQYF. The gene calls are TRBV11-2 and TRBJ2-7; 7 positions agree with TRBD2. The CDR3 is 14 residues long. The germline gives CDR1 SGHAT, CDR2 FQNNGV. The J segment lost 7 bases and the V segment lost 2 bases, leaving 8 bases of the junction unmatched.

As regards this clone: At one boundary the junction diverges from the germline segment, which might be a read error. The CDR3 DNA is TGTGCCAGCAGCTCCGAAGGACTTGTTAACTCACCCCTCCATTTT. Encoded protein: CASSSEGLVNSPLHF. The V gene is TRBV5-8, the J gene TRBJ1-6; no reliable D call. This CDR3 comprises 15 residues. Looked up from germline, CDR1 is SGHTS and CDR2 is YDEGEE.